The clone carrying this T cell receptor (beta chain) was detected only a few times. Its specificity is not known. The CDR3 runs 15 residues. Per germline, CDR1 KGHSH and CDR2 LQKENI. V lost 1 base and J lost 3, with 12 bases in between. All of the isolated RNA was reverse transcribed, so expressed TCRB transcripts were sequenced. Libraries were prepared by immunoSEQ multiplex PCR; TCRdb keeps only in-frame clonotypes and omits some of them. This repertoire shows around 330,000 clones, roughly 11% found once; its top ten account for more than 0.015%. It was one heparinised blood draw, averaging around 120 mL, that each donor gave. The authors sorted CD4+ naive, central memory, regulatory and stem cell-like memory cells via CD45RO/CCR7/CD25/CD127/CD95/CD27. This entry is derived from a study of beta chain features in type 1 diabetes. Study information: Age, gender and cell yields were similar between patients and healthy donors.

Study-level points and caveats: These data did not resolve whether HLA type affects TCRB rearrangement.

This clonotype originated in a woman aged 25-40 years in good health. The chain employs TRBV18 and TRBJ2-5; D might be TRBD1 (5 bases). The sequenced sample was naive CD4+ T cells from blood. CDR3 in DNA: TGTGCCAGCTCACCACGGTCAGGGTTGGAAGAGACCCAGTACTTC. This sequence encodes CASSPRSGLEETQYF.